Shown below are 10 T cell receptor beta chains from a single sample sequenced in a study of blood T cell repertoires in COVID-19. The data were produced by immunoSEQ multiplex PCR, yet TCRdb's version contains in-frame clones alone and is incomplete. Of around 180,000 clones detected, around four fifths appear once; the ten largest clones hold 4.5% to 5.5%. The sequenced material came from peripheral blood. These receptors were taken from a woman aged 30 to 39 with acute or convalescent COVID-19.

The V call is TRBV19, the J call TRBJ2-5; a possible D gene is TRBD1 (6 bases). The V and J ends lost 3 bases and 5 bases respectively, with 13 bases between them. The CDR3 is 14 residues long. Per the germline V gene, CDR1 is LNHDA and CDR2 is SQIVND (reference sequence). The CDR3 DNA reads TGTGCCAGTAGTATGGGGACAAGTCCTGAGACCCAGTACTTC. This gives the protein CASSMGTSPETQYF.

For the CDR3, the DNA is TGTGCCAGCAGTCCCTCGGGGAAGCAGAACACTGAAGCTTTCTTT. As protein: CASSPSGKQNTEAFF. This rearrangement joins TRBV6-5 to TRBJ1-1; D not resolved. Germline CDR1 reads MNHEY; CDR2 reads SVGAGI. Trimming stripped 5 bases from V and 1 base from J, with 14 bases between. CDR3 length: 15 amino acids.

The rearrangement links TRBV12-3 or TRBV12-4 to TRBJ1-2, with D perhaps matching TRBD1 (5 bases). The CDR3 is 13 residues long. V lost 3 bases and J 4 bases, leaving 9 bases between the germline ends. Written as DNA, the CDR3 is TGTGCCAGCAGTTTTGACAGATTCTATGGCTACACCTTC. Protein: CASSFDRFYGYTF.

The V call is TRBV27, the J call TRBJ2-1; TRBD2 aligns across 8 bases. The CDR3 contains 15 residues. The V gene end was trimmed by 2 bases and the J gene end by 8 bases; junction bases not matched to a gene: 8. Germline V gives CDR1 MNHEY, CDR2 SMNVEV (reference sequence). CDR3 protein: CASSLVAGGWDEQFF. The CDR3 nucleotides read TGTGCCAGCAGTTTAGTGGCGGGAGGTTGGGATGAGCAGTTCTTC.

This rearrangement joins TRBV10-3 to TRBJ2-5; the match to TRBD2 covers 7 bases. The CDR3 totals 13 residues. Germline V gives CDR1 ENHRY, CDR2 SYGVKD. V lost 9 bases, J lost 5 bases, and 9 bases stayed unmatched. The CDR3 protein is CAIRPEGGETQYF. CDR3 nucleotides: TGTGCCATTCGTCCGGAGGGAGGGGAGACCCAGTACTTC.

This sequence joins TRBV5-1 and TRBJ1-4; TRBD1 matches 9 bases. The CDR3 totals 15 residues. CDR1 and CDR2 from the germline V gene are SGHRS and YFSETQ. V gave up 0 bases and J gave up 5 bases; unmatched junction bases: 2. Here the CDR3 reads CASSLATGGNEKLFF. In DNA form, the CDR3 reads TGCGCCAGCAGCTTGGCGACAGGGGGGAATGAAAAACTGTTTTTT.

V and J are TRBV5-4 and TRBJ1-2; D possibly corresponds to TRBD1 (6 bases). This CDR3 region has 17 residues. CDR1 is SGHNT, CDR2 YYREEE, per germline (reference sequence). Trimming removed 0 bases from V and 8 bases from J, with 23 bases in between. CDR3 DNA sequence: TGTGCCAGCAGCTTGGGGGGTGGTGGGCAGGGGATTTTCGGCTACACCTTC. It yields the protein CASSLGGGGQGIFGYTF.

The V call is TRBV10-3, the J call TRBJ1-4, with no clear D. Trimming cost V 3 bases and J 3 bases, with 14 bases left between them. CDR1 ENHRY and CDR2 SYGVKD come from the germline V gene. This CDR3 spans 16 amino acids. CDR3 in amino acids: CAISDTEAESNEKLFF. DNA for the CDR3: TGTGCCATCAGTGACACCGAGGCAGAATCTAATGAAAAACTGTTTTTT.

J is TRBJ2-1 and V is TRBV27; 13 bases align to TRBD2. This CDR3 has 15 residues. Germline trimming cut 6 bases from V and 5 bases from J; bases unmatched to any gene: 4. Germline V gives CDR1 MNHEY, CDR2 SMNVEV (reference sequence). The CDR3 region has the DNA TGTGCCAGCAGCCCTGGACTAGCGGGAGACAATGAGCAGTTCTTC. Translating it yields CASSPGLAGDNEQFF.

The J gene is TRBJ2-5, the V gene TRBV14; 7 nucleotides match TRBD1. Trimming at V came to 4 bases and at J to 4 bases, leaving 6 bases not matched to a gene. CDR3 length: 14 amino acids. The germline V gene encodes CDR1 SGHDN and CDR2 FVKESK. The CDR3 region has the DNA TGTGCCAGCAGCCGAGATTACAGGGGAGAGACCCAGTACTTC. It specifies CASSRDYRGETQYF.